These 28 T cell receptor beta chains originate from one sample sequenced in a study of shared clonotypes between healthy human individuals. The data were produced by immunoSEQ multiplex PCR, yet TCRdb's version contains in-frame clones alone and is incomplete. The table shows more than 2,000,000 clones, with 85% to 95% occurring only once. Specimen: naive CD4+ T cells from PBMCs. Sample subset: CD45RA+ positively selected. Receptor source: a man between 18 and 35 years old in good health. Some clones in this sample may be carry-over from other donors' samples.

This clone was detected only once. This rearrangement joins TRBV10-3 to TRBJ2-7, with D maybe TRBD1 (5 bases). Germline loops: CDR1 ENHRY, CDR2 SYGVKD. The CDR3 is made up of 19 amino acids. The V end was cut by 0 bases, the J end by 0 bases, with 21 bases between. The CDR3 spells CAISESRNKAERGSYEQYF. The CDR3, as DNA: TGTGCCATCAGTGAGTCACGAAATAAGGCGGAAAGGGGCTCCTACGAGCAGTACTTC.

Remarks on this clone: Additional DNA sequences in this sample encode the identical CDR3. This rearrangement joins TRBV18 to TRBJ2-5, with unresolved D. Germline assignment: CDR1 KGHSH and CDR2 LQKENI. Trimming took off 3 bases at V and 4 bases at J, with 9 bases between the two ends. The CDR3 runs to 13 residues. The CDR3 sequence is CASSPLSRETQYF. In DNA, the CDR3 is TGTGCCAGCTCACCCCTGAGCCGAGAGACCCAGTACTTC.

The chain employs TRBV6-1 and TRBJ1-2, with TRBD1 matching 8 bases. Germline lookup yields CDR1 MNHNS and CDR2 SASEGT. The CDR3 consists of 14 residues. Germline trimming cut 6 bases from V and 4 bases from J; bases unmatched to any gene: 7. The CDR3 DNA is TGTGCCAGCAGGGACAGGGTGATTAGCTATGGCTACACCTTC. Protein product: CASRDRVISYGYTF.

The chain recombines TRBV7-9 with TRBJ2-1, with TRBD2 matching 11 bases. The junction had 10 bases not matched to a gene; V was cut back by 4 bases and J by 8 bases. Per the germline V gene, CDR1 is SEHNR and CDR2 is FQNEAQ (reference sequence). The CDR3 sequence is 16 residues long. CDR3 protein: CASSSRLAGFGDEQFF. The CDR3 DNA is TGTGCCAGCAGCTCCAGACTAGCGGGATTTGGGGATGAGCAGTTCTTC. Using reference TRBV7-9 and TRBJ2-1 for the parts outside the CDR3, the full variable domain is DTGVSQNPRHKITKRGQNVTFRCDPISEHNRLYWYRQTLGQGPEFLTYFQNEAQLEKSRLLSDRFSAERPKGSFSTLEIQRTEQGDSAMYLCASSSRLAGFGDEQFFGPGTRLTVL.

This sequence joins TRBV15 and TRBJ1-1, with D perhaps TRBD1 (6 bases). Germline V gives CDR1 LNHNV, CDR2 YYDKDF (reference sequence). The germline V and J ends were trimmed by 0 bases and 5 bases, with 13 bases remaining between them. The CDR3 sequence is 15 residues long. Here the CDR3 DNA reads TGTGCCACCAGCAGAGACGAAGGGGGTCCGACTGAAGCTTTCTTT. Translating gives CATSRDEGGPTEAFF. The whole variable domain, remainder taken from reference TRBV15 and TRBJ1-1, is DAMVIQNPRYQVTQFGKPVTLSCSQTLNHNVMYWYQQKSSQAPKLLFHYYDKDFNNEADTPDNFQSRRPNTSFCFLDIRSPGLGDTAMYLCATSRDEGGPTEAFFGQGTRLTVV.

The J gene is TRBJ2-1, the V gene TRBV7-8; 10 bases fit TRBD2. In germline, CDR1 is SGHVS, CDR2 FQNEAQ. The CDR3 has 15 amino acids. The J segment lost 6 bases and the V segment lost 3 bases, leaving 5 bases of the junction unmatched. The chain's CDR3 is CASSFTSGKGNEQFF. The CDR3 nucleotides read TGTGCCAGCAGCTTTACTAGCGGGAAGGGCAATGAGCAGTTCTTC.

The genes are TRBV6-1 and TRBJ2-7; D not resolved. The germline V gene encodes CDR1 MNHNS and CDR2 SASEGT. This CDR3 spans 16 amino acids. With 2 bases removed from V and 2 bases from J, the gap between germline ends came to 16 bases. The CDR3, as DNA: TGTGCCAGCAGTGAATATCCGGCACCTGTGACCTACGAGCAGTACTTC. Protein sequence: CASSEYPAPVTYEQYF.

V gene TRBV5-1 combines with J gene TRBJ2-4; 8 bases align to TRBD2. The V gene's germline CDR1 is SGHRS and CDR2 YFSETQ. Trimming removed 5 bases from V and 8 bases from J; junction bases left unmatched: 9. This CDR3 comprises 14 residues. DNA for the CDR3: TGCGCCAGCAGTTATAGCGGGGCTCCCGACATTCAGTACTTC. Its protein is CASSYSGAPDIQYF.

V is TRBV29-1 and J is TRBJ2-3, with 14 bases matching TRBD2. Trimming took 7 bases from V and 1 from J; bases not matched to a gene: 10. The CDR3 has 17 amino acids. Germline CDR1 is SQVTM and CDR2 is ANQGSEA. CDR3 region: CSGAGLAGEGGTDTQYF. The CDR3 DNA follows: TGCAGCGGGGCGGGACTAGCGGGAGAAGGTGGCACAGATACGCAGTATTTT.

The gene calls are TRBV7-9 and TRBJ2-7; D unclear. The CDR3 totals 14 residues. V shed 5 bases and J shed 0 bases, with 11 bases lying between them. CDR1 and CDR2 from the germline V gene are SEHNR and FQNEAQ (reference sequence). In DNA, the CDR3 is TGTGCCAGCAGCCTACTGGCGGTCTCCTACGAGCAGTACTTC. Encoded protein: CASSLLAVSYEQYF.

The genes are TRBV30 and TRBJ1-6; no reliable D call. The germline V and J ends were trimmed by 6 bases and 5 bases, with 17 bases remaining between them. The length of the CDR3 is 15 residues. Germline V CDR1 and CDR2: GTSNPN, SVGIG (reference sequence). DNA of the CDR3: TGTGCCTGCCCCCGGGGTCGGTGGGATAATTCACCCCTCCACTTT. It codes for CACPRGRWDNSPLHF.

The chain links TRBV7-3 to TRBJ2-3; 7 bases fit TRBD2. V shed 1 base, J shed 5 bases, and the junction held 9 bases outside the gene matches. Germline values: CDR1 SGHTA, CDR2 FQGTGA. This CDR3 has 16 residues. Written as DNA, the CDR3 is TGTGCCAGCAGCTTAATGCCTAGCGGCGGGGTAGATACGCAGTATTTT. Translating it yields CASSLMPSGGVDTQYF.

This clone showed up just once. This rearrangement joins TRBV28 to TRBJ1-5, with D hard to call. This CDR3 region has 15 residues. Trimming left V 4 bases short and J 0 bases short, with 10 bases between. The germline V gene encodes CDR1 MDHEN and CDR2 SYDVKM. In DNA form, the CDR3 reads TGTGCCAGCAGTTCCCCTTTAGGTAGCAATCAGCCCCAGCATTTT. Its protein is CASSSPLGSNQPQHF.

With respect to this clone: Other nucleotide sequences in the sample specify the same CDR3. The rearrangement joins TRBV5-1 to TRBJ1-4, with 8 bases fitting TRBD1. Trimming at V came to 0 bases and at J to 8 bases, leaving 6 bases not matched to a gene. Germline V gene lookup returns CDR1 SGHRS and CDR2 YFSETQ. The CDR3 length is 15 residues. The CDR3 DNA follows: TGCGCCAGCAGCTTGGTCGGACAGGGTGGGGAAAAACTGTTTTTT. Translated: CASSLVGQGGEKLFF.

The chain uses TRBV29-1 and TRBJ2-7, with 9 bases that match TRBD2. This CDR3 spans 14 amino acids. The germline CDR1 and CDR2 sequences are SQVTM and ANQGSEA. J was trimmed by 1 base and V by 8 bases; bases with no gene match: 9. This CDR3 reads CSSMGAGGSYEQYF. Written as DNA, the CDR3 is TGCAGCTCGATGGGAGCGGGAGGTTCCTACGAGCAGTACTTC.

This chain joins TRBV6-1 and TRBJ2-3, with TRBD1 identical over 7 bases. Germline-derived CDR1 and CDR2 are MNHNS and SASEGT. With V trimmed by 5 bases and J by 2 bases, 7 bases remained unmatched. The CDR3 contains 15 residues. The CDR3 DNA follows: TGTGCCAGCAGTCCACAGGGGCAGTCCACAGATACGCAGTATTTT. It is translated as CASSPQGQSTDTQYF.

The chain recombines TRBV12-5 with TRBJ1-1; D ambiguous. The length of the CDR3 is 14 residues. The germline CDR1 and CDR2 sequences are LGHNT and FRNRAP. V was shortened by 1 base and J by 2 bases, with 8 bases between the two germline ends. The CDR3 coding sequence is TGTGCTAGTGGTTTGGGAGGGCTTAACACTGAAGCTTTCTTT. This sequence encodes CASGLGGLNTEAFF.

Comments on this clone: Other DNA sequences in the same sample also yield this CDR3. The rearrangement joins TRBV20-1 to TRBJ2-1; a possible D gene is TRBD1 (5 bases). This CDR3 region has 11 residues. CDR1 and CDR2 from the germline V gene are DFQATT and SNEGSKA (reference sequence). Trimming cost V 5 bases and J 6 bases, with 8 bases left between them. Written as DNA, the CDR3 is TGCAGTGCTGGTCAGGGCAATGAGCAGTTCTTC. It codes for CSAGQGNEQFF.

This sequence joins TRBV10-3 and TRBJ2-3; unclear D gene. V lost 3 bases and J lost 3, with 7 bases in between. The length of the CDR3 is 13 residues. Germline CDR1 ENHRY, CDR2 SYGVKD. CDR3 nucleotides: TGTGCCATCAGTGAAGGGCTAACAGATACGCAGTATTTT. Its protein is CAISEGLTDTQYF.

This clone was seen a handful of times. The chain employs TRBV18 and TRBJ2-2, with 11 bases identical to TRBD2. The CDR3 has 15 amino acids. Losses at the gene ends were 4 bases for V and 3 bases for J; bases not matched to a gene: 1. From germline, CDR1 is KGHSH and CDR2 LQKENI. The CDR3 protein is CASSLGLADTGELFF. CDR3 DNA sequence: TGTGCCAGCTCACTGGGACTAGCGGACACCGGGGAGCTGTTTTTT.

This sequence joins TRBV11-2 and TRBJ2-1, with TRBD1 matching 9 bases. Trimming at V came to 11 bases and at J to 4 bases, leaving 6 bases not matched to a gene. Looked up from germline, CDR1 is SGHAT and CDR2 is FQNNGV. The CDR3 has 13 amino acids. The DNA for the CDR3 is TGTGCCGCCGGACAGGGGTCTTACAATGAGCAGTTCTTC. It encodes CAAGQGSYNEQFF.

The V and J genes are TRBV28 and TRBJ2-5; perhaps D is TRBD1 or TRBD2 (6 bases each). V lost 4 bases to trimming and J lost 5 bases, with 14 bases between them. Germline values: CDR1 MDHEN, CDR2 SYDVKM. The CDR3 is 14 residues long. CDR3 protein: CASSSRGGVETQYF. CDR3 coding DNA: TGTGCCAGCAGTTCCAGGGGAGGAGTGGAGACCCAGTACTTC.

The rearrangement links TRBV7-2 to TRBJ2-3; D tentatively fits TRBD1 or TRBD2 (5 bases each). The CDR3 covers 15 residues. CDR1 and CDR2 (germline): SGHTA, FQGNSA. V was pared by 4 bases and J by 6 bases, with 17 bases between. This CDR3 is CASSSSGTPPDTQYF. Written as DNA, the CDR3 is TGTGCCAGCAGCTCTTCCGGGACCCCACCGGATACGCAGTATTTT.

This clone was recorded once. The chain employs TRBV28 and TRBJ1-1; the D is unclear. CDR1 and CDR2 from the germline V gene are MDHEN and SYDVKM. Trimming left V 3 bases short and J 4 bases short, with 3 bases between. This CDR3 contains 11 residues. For the CDR3, the DNA is TGTGCCAGCAGTTTCCCCACTGAAGCTTTCTTT. Protein sequence: CASSFPTEAFF.

The V gene is TRBV27, the J gene TRBJ1-1; weak D call: TRBD1 (5 bases). Germline V CDR1 and CDR2: MNHEY, SMNVEV (reference sequence). The CDR3 extends over 13 amino acids. Trimming stripped 6 bases from V and 0 bases from J, with 8 bases between. The CDR3: CASRTRVNTEAFF. CDR3 sequence (DNA): TGTGCCAGCAGGACCAGGGTGAACACTGAAGCTTTCTTT.

The chain carries TRBV5-1 and TRBJ1-4, with 8 nucleotides matching TRBD1. V lost 3 bases, J lost 4 bases, and 5 bases stayed unmatched. This CDR3 is 15 amino acids long. The germline V gene encodes CDR1 SGHRS and CDR2 YFSETQ. CDR3 DNA sequence: TGCGCCAGCAGCTCGAACAGGGGGATTAATGAAAAACTGTTTTTT. Protein sequence: CASSSNRGINEKLFF.

CDR3 coding DNA: TGTGCCAGCAGTTCAAGACTAGCGATCCGCACAGATACGCAGTATTTT. Residues: CASSSRLAIRTDTQYF. The chain recombines TRBV28 with TRBJ2-3; 8 nucleotides agree with TRBD2. The CDR3 contains 16 residues. CDR1 and CDR2 from the germline V gene are MDHEN and SYDVKM. V dropped 4 bases and J dropped 1; count of bases not matched to a gene: 7.

The rearrangement joins TRBV28 to TRBJ1-5; D is possibly TRBD1 (5 bases). This CDR3 is 14 amino acids long. The V and J ends lost 6 bases and 5 bases respectively, with 14 bases between them. Germline V CDR1 and CDR2: MDHEN, SYDVKM. CDR3 coding DNA: TGTGCCAGCAGAGTTGGGACTTGGGATCAGCCCCAGCATTTT. It yields the protein CASRVGTWDQPQHF. Filled out from reference TRBV28 and TRBJ1-5, the complete variable domain reads DVKVTQSSRYLVKRTGEKVFLECVQDMDHENMFWYRQDPGLGLRLIYFSYDVKMKEKGDIPEGYSVSREKKERFSLILESASTNQTSMYLCASRVGTWDQPQHFGDGTRLSIL.